A selection of T cell receptor beta chains follows, all from one sample in a study of shared clonotypes between healthy human individuals. TCRdb keeps only in-frame clones here, not all; method: immunoSEQ multiplex PCR. The data hold 2,500,000 or so clones, with roughly 92% observed a single time. The sequencing sample was made of naive CD4+ T cells sorted from blood. These receptors were collected from a young man in good health. The CDR3 runs from the conserved cysteine through the conserved F or W. Fields, in order: V gene, J gene, D gene, clone size, CDR3 DNA, CDR3 protein. D genes are given only for firm matches. Only some rows state a clone size, as once, few, many or a class for expanded clones.

V: TRBV4-1; J: TRBJ1-6; D: -; size: -; DNA: TGCGCCAGCAGCCAAGAATACGGCTCCTATAATTCACCCCTCCACTTT; CDR3: CASSQEYGSYNSPLHF
V: TRBV6-5; J: TRBJ1-1; D: TRBD1; size: -; DNA: TGTGCCAGCAGTACCGGGACAGGCTTTCGAGCTTTCTTT; CDR3: CASSTGTGFRAFF
V: TRBV10-3; J: TRBJ2-1; D: TRBD2; size: -; DNA: TGTGCCATCAGTGAGGGGGGACTAGCCCCCTACAATGAGCAGTTCTTC; CDR3: CAISEGGLAPYNEQFF
V: TRBV6-5; J: TRBJ2-7; D: TRBD1; size: -; DNA: TGTGCCAGCAGTCTTGGACAGGGAAAGTACGAGCAGTACTTC; CDR3: CASSLGQGKYEQYF
V: TRBV6-5; J: TRBJ1-1; D: TRBD1; size: -; DNA: TGTGCCAGCAGAGGAGGACAGGGGTTCAGCACTGAAGCTTTCTTT; CDR3: CASRGGQGFSTEAFF
V: TRBV19; J: TRBJ1-6; D: -; size: -; DNA: TGTGCCAGTACTGGGCAGGGGAGCCCGCCCCTCCACTTT; CDR3: CASTGQGSPPLHF
V: TRBV4-1; J: TRBJ2-7; D: TRBD2; size: -; DNA: TGCGCCAGCAGCCACGGACTAGCGGGAGGCTCCCACTACGAGCAGTACTTC; CDR3: CASSHGLAGGSHYEQYF
V: TRBV2; J: TRBJ2-1; D: TRBD1; size: -; DNA: TGTGCCAGCAAAGGCGGGACAGGTGCTTGGTATGAGCAGTTCTTC; CDR3: CASKGGTGAWYEQFF
V: TRBV6-5; J: TRBJ1-1; D: -; size: -; DNA: TGTGCCAGCAGTTACGTTTCACACGTGAACACTGAAGCTTTCTTT; CDR3: CASSYVSHVNTEAFF
V: TRBV5-8; J: TRBJ2-3; D: -; size: -; DNA: TGTGCCAGCAGCTCCATCACAGATACGCAGTATTTT; CDR3: CASSSITDTQYF
V: TRBV18; J: TRBJ1-4; D: -; size: -; DNA: TGTGCCAGCTCACCAGAGGGCGAAAAACTGTTTTTT; CDR3: CASSPEGEKLFF
V: TRBV25-1; J: TRBJ2-5; D: -; size: -; DNA: TGTGCCAGCAGTGAGTACGAGGAGTACCAAGAGACCCAGTACTTC; CDR3: CASSEYEEYQETQYF
V: TRBV10-3; J: TRBJ1-6; D: -; size: -; DNA: TGTGCCATCAGTGACCTAGGGAAAGATTCACCCCTCCACTTT; CDR3: CAISDLGKDSPLHF
V: TRBV5-5; J: TRBJ1-5; D: -; size: once; DNA: TGTGCCAGCAGTTCGACAAGCATATCAAATCAGCCCCAGCATTTT; CDR3: CASSSTSISNQPQHF
V: TRBV4-1; J: TRBJ2-5; D: TRBD1; size: -; DNA: TGCGCCAGCAGCCCCACAGACAGACAGGGACGGACCCAGTACTTC; CDR3: CASSPTDRQGRTQYF
V: TRBV28; J: TRBJ2-3; D: -; size: -; DNA: TGTGCCAGCAGTTTAAGCTTGGGCAAGCTGGCAGATACGCAGTATTTT; CDR3: CASSLSLGKLADTQYF
V: TRBV6-1; J: TRBJ1-2; D: -; size: -; DNA: TGTGCCAGCGGCTTAAATTATGGCTACACCTTC; CDR3: CASGLNYGYTF
V: TRBV5-4; J: TRBJ2-1; D: -; size: -; DNA: TGTGCCAGCAGCTTAGGAGGGGGTCCCTACAATGAGCAGTTCTTC; CDR3: CASSLGGGPYNEQFF
V: TRBV2; J: TRBJ1-5; D: -; size: -; DNA: TGTGCCAGCACGTCGAGACAGGTGGGCAATCAGCCCCAGCATTTT; CDR3: CASTSRQVGNQPQHF
V: TRBV25-1; J: TRBJ2-1; D: -; size: -; DNA: TGTGCCAGCATAGGTAGCGGCTATAGCTCCTACAATGAGCAGTTCTTC; CDR3: CASIGSGYSSYNEQFF
V: TRBV6-4; J: TRBJ2-7; D: -; size: -; DNA: TGTGCCAGCGAAGACTTAGTCGGGAAGGGGTCCTACGAGCAGTACTTC; CDR3: CASEDLVGKGSYEQYF
V: TRBV7-2; J: TRBJ1-4; D: -; size: -; DNA: TGTGCCAGCAGCTTAGTTTTTTCTGGGTGGGAAAAACTGTTTTTT; CDR3: CASSLVFSGWEKLFF
V: TRBV5-4; J: TRBJ1-2; D: TRBD1; size: -; DNA: TGTGCCAGCAGCTTGGGACAGGGGAAAAACTATGGCTACACCTTC; CDR3: CASSLGQGKNYGYTF
V: TRBV28; J: TRBJ2-7; D: -; size: once; DNA: TGTGCCAGCAGTTTAGGGCCCTGGGGCGAGCAGTACTTC; CDR3: CASSLGPWGEQYF
V: TRBV18; J: TRBJ2-2; D: -; size: -; DNA: TGTGCCAGCTCCCTGGGAGTGGCGAACACCGGGGAGCTGTTTTTT; CDR3: CASSLGVANTGELFF
V: TRBV10-3; J: TRBJ1-6; D: TRBD1; size: -; DNA: TGTGCCATCAGTGAGGGGACAGGGAATTCACCCCTCCACTTT; CDR3: CAISEGTGNSPLHF
V: TRBV28; J: TRBJ1-5; D: -; size: -; DNA: TGTGCCAGCAGTTTATTTTTCAGGCGGAACAATCAGCCCCAGCATTTT; CDR3: CASSLFFRRNNQPQHF
V: TRBV5-6; J: TRBJ2-2; D: TRBD2; size: -; DNA: TGTGCCAGCAGCCGGACTAGCGGCTACACCGGGGAGCTGTTTTTT; CDR3: CASSRTSGYTGELFF
V: TRBV6-1; J: TRBJ2-6; D: -; size: -; DNA: TGTGCCAGCAGTGAATGGGCAGCTGGGGCCAACGTCCTGACTTTC; CDR3: CASSEWAAGANVLTF
V: TRBV5-4; J: TRBJ2-2; D: -; size: -; DNA: TGTGCCAGCAGCCCCGGGACAACGAACACCGGGGAGCTGTTTTTT; CDR3: CASSPGTTNTGELFF
V: TRBV28; J: TRBJ1-5; D: TRBD1; size: -; DNA: TGTGCCAGCAACAGGGGGATCGATCAGCCCCAGCATTTT; CDR3: CASNRGIDQPQHF
V: TRBV12-5; J: TRBJ1-2; D: TRBD1; size: -; DNA: TGTGCTAGTGGGGCAGGGGGCCGCTACACCTTC; CDR3: CASGAGGRYTF
V: TRBV5-1; J: TRBJ1-3; D: -; size: -; DNA: TGCGCCAGCAGCTTGGACGGCTGGACAAACTCTGGAAACACCATATATTTT; CDR3: CASSLDGWTNSGNTIYF
V: TRBV4-1; J: TRBJ2-7; D: TRBD1; size: -; DNA: TGCGCCAGCAGCCGTTTTCAGGGGGCGCAAAACGAGCAGTACTTC; CDR3: CASSRFQGAQNEQYF
V: TRBV19; J: TRBJ1-5; D: -; size: -; DNA: TGTGCCAGTAGTACCCGCGAAGCACGCTATAGCAATCAGCCCCAGCATTTT; CDR3: CASSTREARYSNQPQHF
V: TRBV7-2; J: TRBJ2-2; D: TRBD2; size: -; DNA: TGTGCCAGCAGTCGTAGCGGGAGTTTAACCGGGGAGCTGTTTTTT; CDR3: CASSRSGSLTGELFF
V: TRBV29-1; J: TRBJ2-5; D: -; size: -; DNA: TGCAGCCCCACAGTGTACCAAGAGACCCAGTACTTC; CDR3: CSPTVYQETQYF
V: TRBV5-1; J: TRBJ2-5; D: TRBD2; size: -; DNA: TGCGCCAGCAGCTTGAGCCTAGCGGGGGGTGCCCAAGAGACCCAGTACTTC; CDR3: CASSLSLAGGAQETQYF
V: TRBV4-3; J: TRBJ1-4; D: TRBD1; size: -; DNA: TGCGCCAGCAGCCAGAACAGGGGGCTCAATGAAAAACTGTTTTTT; CDR3: CASSQNRGLNEKLFF
V: TRBV6-6; J: TRBJ1-3; D: -; size: -; DNA: TGTGCCAGCTGCTACACCGCCTCGGGTACGGGAAACACCATATATTTT; CDR3: CASCYTASGTGNTIYF
V: TRBV28; J: TRBJ2-7; D: -; size: -; DNA: TGTGCCAGCAGTTTTGAGGTCAGCTCCTACGAGCAGTACTTC; CDR3: CASSFEVSSYEQYF
V: TRBV12-5; J: TRBJ2-5; D: -; size: -; DNA: TGTGCTAGTGGTCCCGACAGCCTATGGGAGACCCAGTACTTC; CDR3: CASGPDSLWETQYF
V: TRBV28; J: TRBJ1-4; D: -; size: -; DNA: TGTGCCAGCAGTAAGCTTAACAGGGCAGGGGAAAAACTGTTTTTT; CDR3: CASSKLNRAGEKLFF
V: TRBV7-8; J: TRBJ2-5; D: -; size: -; DNA: TGTGCCAGCAGCTTAGCCCAGAGGGGGGGAGAGACCCAGTACTTC; CDR3: CASSLAQRGGETQYF
V: TRBV10-3; J: TRBJ1-1; D: TRBD1; size: -; DNA: TGTGCCATCAGACAAGCCTCAGGACAGGGGAACACTGAAGCTTTCTTT; CDR3: CAIRQASGQGNTEAFF
V: TRBV6-5; J: TRBJ2-1; D: TRBD2; size: -; DNA: TGTGCCAGCAGTTCAGGGCTAGCGGGAAACAATGAGCAGTTCTTC; CDR3: CASSSGLAGNNEQFF
V: TRBV5-1; J: TRBJ2-5; D: TRBD2; size: -; DNA: TGCGCCAGCAGCTTGTCTCCTAGCGGGGGGAAGGAGACCCAGTACTTC; CDR3: CASSLSPSGGKETQYF
V: TRBV5-4; J: TRBJ1-4; D: -; size: -; DNA: TGTGCCAGCAGCGATCCTTCGGCGGATGAAAAACTGTTTTTT; CDR3: CASSDPSADEKLFF
V: TRBV10-3; J: TRBJ1-5; D: TRBD1; size: -; DNA: TGTGCCATCAGCCAGACAGGGAATCAGCCCCAGCATTTT; CDR3: CAISQTGNQPQHF
V: TRBV6-1; J: TRBJ2-5; D: -; size: -; DNA: TGTGCCAGCAGTGACCTTGGGGGTCGGGAGACCCAGTACTTC; CDR3: CASSDLGGRETQYF
V: TRBV2; J: TRBJ2-5; D: -; size: -; DNA: TGTGCCAGCAGTGAGCGGCAACTCCAAGAGACCCAGTACTTC; CDR3: CASSERQLQETQYF